One sample yielded the 8 T cell receptor beta chains listed below, sequenced in a study of PD-1 blockade in classical Hodgkin lymphoma (TCRdb year 2020). The time point label, as the study defines it: cycle 4 day 1 (C4D1), after about 6 weeks of nivolumab. Every trial patient had relapsed after autologous stem cell transplantation, and cohorts A, B and C differed in prior brentuximab vedotin exposure. The protocol used for the library was the immunoSEQ multiplex PCR assay. Entries here come from immuneACCESS through TCRdb and include only in-frame sequences with V and J called. Some clones fail to appear in such tables; in the studies checked, an unresolved V gene covers under half of the shortfall, and the cause of the remainder is unknown. The sample data list 25,000 to 35,000 clones, and 70% to 80% of these were observed just once. Approximately 4% of the sample comes from the top ten. Sequences were derived from peripheral blood mononuclear cells (PBMCs), sampled before the fourth cycle of nivolumab. The receptors come from a human donor with classical Hodgkin lymphoma.

The genes are TRBV5-1 and TRBJ2-2; D not resolved. Trimming took off 0 bases at V and 4 bases at J, with 10 bases between the two ends. The CDR3 loop spans 15 amino acids. Per the germline V gene, CDR1 is SGHRS and CDR2 is YFSETQ. CDR3 amino acids: CASSLASSPTGELFF. The CDR3 nucleotides read TGCGCCAGCAGCTTGGCTTCCAGTCCCACCGGGGAGCTGTTTTTT. Full variable domain (missing parts from reference TRBV5-1 and TRBJ2-2): KAGVTQTPRYLIKTRGQQVTLSCSPISGHRSVSWYQQTPGQGLQFLFEYFSETQRNKGNFPGRFSGRQFSNSRSEMNVSTLELGDSALYLCASSLASSPTGELFFGEGSRLTVL.

Relative to its sample, this clone is medium-sized. The chain employs TRBV7-2 and TRBJ2-1; D might be TRBD1 or TRBD2, each matching 5 bases. This CDR3 is built from 13 residues. The germline V gene encodes CDR1 SGHTA and CDR2 FQGNSA. Deletions cut 0 bases from V and 5 bases from J, with 5 bases between. CDR3 amino acids: CASSLAGDNEQFF. CDR3 DNA: TGTGCCAGCAGCTTAGCGGGGGACAATGAGCAGTTCTTC. Combining the CDR3 with reference TRBV7-2 and TRBJ2-1 gives the whole variable domain GAGVSQSPSNKVTEKGKDVELRCDPISGHTALYWYRQSLGQGLEFLIYFQGNSAPDKSGLPSDRFSAERTGGSVSTLTIQRTQQEDSAVYLCASSLAGDNEQFFGPGTRLTVL.

The V gene is TRBV6-1, the J gene TRBJ2-4; no clear D gene. CDR3 length equals 15 residues. Trimming left V 0 bases short and J 2 bases short, with 8 bases between. Per the germline V gene, CDR1 is MNHNS and CDR2 is SASEGT. The CDR3, as DNA: TGTGCCAGCAGTGAAGCGATATTATCCAAAAACATTCAGTACTTC. This translates into CASSEAILSKNIQYF.

This clone was seen a few times. CDR3 DNA sequence: TGTGCCAGCAGCCCCCCGGGACTCTACATTCAGTACTTC. Its protein is CASSPPGLYIQYF. The rearrangement uses TRBV13 and TRBJ2-4, with D possibly TRBD2 on 6 matching bases. V was shortened by 5 bases and J by 8 bases, with 13 bases between the two germline ends. The CDR3 has 13 amino acids. Germline V gives CDR1 PRHDT, CDR2 FYEKMQ (reference sequence).

The gene calls are TRBV7-2 and TRBJ1-1; tentative D call: TRBD1 (5 bases). The germline CDR1 and CDR2 sequences are SGHTA and FQGNSA. The CDR3 length is 13 residues. With 8 bases removed from V and 5 bases from J, the gap between germline ends came to 15 bases. The CDR3 region has the DNA TGTGCCAGCGACTATAGTAGGGGTACTGAAGCTTTCTTT. Encoded protein: CASDYSRGTEAFF. Full variable domain (remainder filled in from reference TRBV7-2 and TRBJ1-1): GAGVSQSPSNKVTEKGKDVELRCDPISGHTALYWYRQSLGQGLEFLIYFQGNSAPDKSGLPSDRFSAERTGGSVSTLTIQRTQQEDSAVYLCASDYSRGTEAFFGQGTRLTVV.

The chain couples TRBV7-6 to TRBJ1-1, with D perhaps matching TRBD1 (6 bases). The germline CDR1 and CDR2 sequences are SGHVS and FNYEAQ. The CDR3 length is 13 residues. Trimming took off 4 bases at V and 5 bases at J, with 11 bases between the two ends. This CDR3 is CASSSRGRTEAFF. CDR3 DNA: TGTGCCAGCAGCTCCAGGGGTCGGACTGAAGCTTTCTTT.

The DNA of the CDR3 is TGTGCCAGCAGCCTGGGACAGCTTGAGGGCTACACCTTC. Translation gives CASSLGQLEGYTF. This rearrangement joins TRBV7-9 to TRBJ1-2; TRBD1 matches 7 bases. This CDR3 is 13 amino acids long. Germline loops: CDR1 SEHNR, CDR2 FQNEAQ (reference sequence). V lost 5 bases, J lost 8 bases, and 8 bases stayed unmatched. Supplemented by reference TRBV7-9 and TRBJ1-2, the full variable domain reads DTGVSQNPRHKITKRGQNVTFRCDPISEHNRLYWYRQTLGQGPEFLTYFQNEAQLEKSRLLSDRFSAERPKGSFSTLEIQRTEQGDSAMYLCASSLGQLEGYTFGSGTRLTVV.

J is TRBJ2-3 and V is TRBV10-2; TRBD2 might be the D (5 bases). The germline CDR1 and CDR2 sequences are WSHSY and SAAADI. The CDR3 is 16 amino acids. V lost 7 bases to trimming and J lost 2 bases, with 19 bases between them. CDR3 in DNA: TGCGCCAGCACCCCCGCGGGCCGAAAGACCACAGATACGCAGTATTTT. It specifies CASTPAGRKTTDTQYF.